This paragraph reports one TCR beta chain. The antigen it binds to is not known. The input lacks base qualities; no much larger clone sits a single base away. The donors were healthy, HIV-negative adults who had no recently reported acute infections or vaccinations. Every donor was a Caucasian adult living in Nashville, Tennessee, USA. For unsorted samples, 84 million or so PBMCs were counted, and genomic DNA was extracted using the QIAamp DNA Blood Mini kit. After blood collection by leukapheresis, PBMCs were isolated using Ficoll-Histopaque density gradient centrifugation and then cryopreserved in the vapor phase of liquid nitrogen. This sample was taken from a study of shared clonotypes between healthy human individuals (dated by TCRdb to 2019 to 2021). In terms of the full investigation: A couple of women and three men aged 18 to 49 years were included in the cohort. The study deeply sequenced blood TCR repertoires of about five healthy adults to estimate repertoire size and the extent of clonotype sharing between individuals. Per donor, leukapheresis produced somewhere between about 0.94 and 9.5 billion PBMCs. To increase sequencing depth and limit assay-specific biases, TCR repertoire library preparation and sequencing were carried out by different laboratories using diverse techniques.

TCR CDR3 regions were amplified from genomic DNA by multiplex PCR using the deep immunoSEQ assay. Genomic DNA extracted from each cell subset was distributed evenly over all wells of several immunoSEQ 96-well plates, and each plate served as one replicate. For unsorted PBMC, 250 to 300 ng genomic DNA, equal to about 30,000 T cell genomes, was loaded into each replicate PCR. Genomic DNA from unsorted PBMC was sequenced over ten immunoSEQ deep assay plates. The purified libraries were quantified using a Qubit 3.0 fluorometer, sized with a Bioanalyzer 2100, and then quantified again using the KAPA Library Quantification kit. Each immunoSEQ 96-well plate was sequenced on its own single-read 150-cycle Illumina NextSeq 550 flow cell. In the authors' own workflow: The immunoSEQ output contained only junctional sequences without quality scores, so filtering could not match that applied to full-length reads. Sequences were annotated with PyIR, a Python wrapper for IgBLAST v1.9, using IMGT germline references to assign V/J genes and CDR3. Reads were filtered out if the reads had weak V/J assignments (E-value above 1e-6), no CDR3, stop codons, out-of-frame junctions, or ambiguous translated residues. A V3J clonotype was defined by an identical inferred V gene, J gene, and CDR3 amino acid sequence. Percentage overlap between repertoires was calculated by dividing the number of shared unique clonotypes by the size of the smaller repertoire. RTK rarefaction, the Chao1 estimator, and Recon v2.1 estimates of unobserved clonotypes were used to assess repertoire richness. Not all clones reach the TCRdb copy of this immuneACCESS table, which keeps in-frame sequences only. Checked studies attribute under half of the gap to unresolved V genes and leave the rest unexplained. V and J calls and clone size are those listed in that table; D and trimming were worked out from the DNA. The sample has about 490,000 clones on record, about 80% of them singletons. The ten top clones hold 10% to 15% of the sample.

Based on the germline V gene, the CDR1 and CDR2 sequences are ENHRY and SYGVKD. The CDR3 has 15 amino acids, counting the end cysteine and phenylalanine. The only DNA kept is the CDR3, 45 bases in frame from the first base. Trimming takes 4 bases from V and 2 bases from J, and the germline ends sit 13 bases apart. Overall study outcomes, separate from this receptor: Because the study included a small number of donors, the genetic and exposure-history diversity represented was limited. Pairwise subsampling indicated that sequencing depth was expected to affect the degree of clonotype sharing among donors. Only blood was sampled, and tissue TCR repertoires likely differ from those in blood.

This clonotype originated in a woman aged 40 to 49 in good health. Some clones in this sample may be carry-over from other donors' samples. The sequence links TRBV10-3 to TRBJ2-3; the D region is possibly TRBD1 or TRBD2, each matching across 5 bases. Sequencing was performed on PBMCs. The CDR3 reads CAISVGTEVTDTQYF. The DNA reads as follows: TGTGCCATCAGTGTGGGGACGGAGGTCACAGATACGCAGTATTTT.